A selection of T cell receptor beta chains follows, all from one sample in a study of T cell repertoires in cytomegalovirus infection. From the reads, TCRdb called clonotypes with MiXCR, one entry per CDR3 protein. Among around 500,000 distinct CDR3 sequences listed, approximately 42% were seen once. For these receptors, no antigen is known. The specimen comprised cultured PBMCs, sampled from culture after CMV antigen stimulation. The source of these receptors is a human donor in good health (CMV status not recorded). Some clones in this sample may be carry-over from other donors' samples. The CDR3 runs from the conserved cysteine through the conserved F or W. A D gene is named only where the DNA matches it firmly. The size entry is marked missing in some rows and otherwise reads once, few, many or a size class.

.,16,TRBV7-2,few,TRBJ1-1,TGTGCCAGCAGCTTAGCGTTGGGGAAATTGAACACTGAAGCTTTCTTT,CASSLALGKLNTEAFF
TRBD2,16,TRBV6-1,.,TRBJ2-7,TGTGCCAGCAGTTACGGTGTAGCTAGCGGATCCTACGAGCAGTACTTC,CASSYGVASGSYEQYF
.,13,TRBV5-4,.,TRBJ2-7,TGTGCCAGCAGCTTGCAGCCATCCGACGAGCAGTACTTC,CASSLQPSDEQYF
.,14,TRBV7-9,.,TRBJ1-1,TGTGCCAGCAGCCACTCCCCCAGGGAGACTGAAGCTTTCTTT,CASSHSPRETEAFF
TRBD1,15,TRBV7-9,.,TRBJ1-2,TGTGCCAGCAGCGACCGGGACAGGGGGATGAATGGCTACACCTTC,CASSDRDRGMNGYTF
.,15,TRBV12-3/TRBV12-4,.,TRBJ2-3,TGTGCCAGCAGTTTAGCGGGAGATAGGGGCGATACGCAGTATTTT,CASSLAGDRGDTQYF
.,13,TRBV29-1,.,TRBJ2-7,TGCAGCGTCACCTTAGCGGTGTCCTACGAGCAGTACTTC,CSVTLAVSYEQYF
TRBD2,18,TRBV7-3,.,TRBJ2-1,TGTGCCAGCAGCGCCGACATGACTAGCGGGGGGGTTTACAATGAGCAGTTCTTC,CASSADMTSGGVYNEQFF
.,13,TRBV28,.,TRBJ1-2,TGTGCCAGTCGCTCAAAGACTAACTATGGCTACACCTTC,CASRSKTNYGYTF
.,12,TRBV7-2,few,TRBJ2-5,TGTGCCCTAGGGGATCTGGGTGTGACCCAGTACTTC,CALGDLGVTQYF
.,15,TRBV7-4,.,TRBJ1-6,TGTGCCAGCAGCCCCGACATGTCTTATAATTCACCCCTCCACTTT,CASSPDMSYNSPLHF